This is a list of T cell receptor beta chains from one sample in a study of vaccination effects on CD4 cells after COVID-19. The method was immunoSEQ multiplex PCR; TCRdb's version includes in-frame clones alone and lacks a portion of them. The sample has over 25,000 clones; roughly 73% are singletons. What these receptors recognize is not known. This material consisted of CD4+ T cells from PBMCs cultured with HCoV-NL63 spike peptides, taken before COVID-19 vaccination. These TCRs come from a human donor who received a COVID-19 vaccine. The CDR3 runs from the conserved cysteine through the conserved F or W. Fields, in order: CDR3 DNA, CDR3 protein, J gene, D gene, clone size, V gene. A D gene is named only where the DNA matches it firmly. Clone size is not always given. Where it is, it says once, few, many or a class for expanded clones.

CDR3nt: TGTGCCTGGAGGGTTGGGGGCGGTGGCTACACCTTC
CDR3aa: CAWRVGGGGYTF
j_gene: TRBJ1-2
d_gene: NA
abundance: many
v_gene: TRBV30

CDR3nt: TGTGCCAGCAGCTTTGTGACAAAAGTCAGCAATCAGCCCCAGCATTTT
CDR3aa: CASSFVTKVSNQPQHF
j_gene: TRBJ1-5
d_gene: NA
abundance: NA
v_gene: TRBV11-2

CDR3nt: TGTGCCAGCAGCTTAGCATACCCGCAAGAGACCCAGTACTTC
CDR3aa: CASSLAYPQETQYF
j_gene: TRBJ2-5
d_gene: NA
abundance: NA
v_gene: TRBV7-2

CDR3nt: TGTGCCAGCAGTTTGCCCGGGTTTTCCTACAATGAGCAGTTCTTC
CDR3aa: CASSLPGFSYNEQFF
j_gene: TRBJ2-1
d_gene: NA
abundance: many
v_gene: TRBV28

CDR3nt: TGTGCCAGCAGTCAGGGACCTGTTGAAGCTTTCTTT
CDR3aa: CASSQGPVEAFF
j_gene: TRBJ1-1
d_gene: NA
abundance: NA
v_gene: TRBV6-5

CDR3nt: TGTGCCAGCAGCTTAGCGAAGGGGCAGCCCCAGCATTTT
CDR3aa: CASSLAKGQPQHF
j_gene: TRBJ1-5
d_gene: NA
abundance: NA
v_gene: TRBV7-8

CDR3nt: TGTGCCAGCAGCTTAAACAGCCTAAGGGAAGAGACCCAGTACTTC
CDR3aa: CASSLNSLREETQYF
j_gene: TRBJ2-5
d_gene: NA
abundance: once
v_gene: TRBV7-2

CDR3nt: TGTGCCAGTAGTATAAGTCAGGGGGTGGGCACTGAAGCTTTCTTT
CDR3aa: CASSISQGVGTEAFF
j_gene: TRBJ1-1
d_gene: TRBD1
abundance: NA
v_gene: TRBV19

CDR3nt: TGTGCCATCAGTTTCGGACGGGACAATGAGCAGTTCTTC
CDR3aa: CAISFGRDNEQFF
j_gene: TRBJ2-1
d_gene: NA
abundance: NA
v_gene: TRBV10-3

CDR3nt: TGTGCCAGCAGTTTAGGCCCCGGGACTAGCGGGAGTAATGAGCAGTTCTTC
CDR3aa: CASSLGPGTSGSNEQFF
j_gene: TRBJ2-1
d_gene: TRBD2
abundance: NA
v_gene: TRBV28

CDR3nt: TGTGCCATCAGTGAGGGTCGATACAATGAGCAGTTCTTC
CDR3aa: CAISEGRYNEQFF
j_gene: TRBJ2-1
d_gene: NA
abundance: NA
v_gene: TRBV10-3

CDR3nt: TGTGCCAGTAGTATCTGGTCGGGACAGTCGTTTTCTGGAAACACCATATATTTT
CDR3aa: CASSIWSGQSFSGNTIYF
j_gene: TRBJ1-3
d_gene: TRBD1
abundance: NA
v_gene: TRBV19

CDR3nt: TGTGCCAGCAGCTTAGCGCAGGTGAACACTGAAGCTTTCTTT
CDR3aa: CASSLAQVNTEAFF
j_gene: TRBJ1-1
d_gene: NA
abundance: NA
v_gene: TRBV7-9

CDR3nt: TGCGCCAGCAGCTTGGAGGGACAGGGGTCAGATACGCAGTATTTT
CDR3aa: CASSLEGQGSDTQYF
j_gene: TRBJ2-3
d_gene: TRBD1
abundance: NA
v_gene: TRBV5-1

CDR3nt: TGTGCCAGCAGCTTAGGAGGGGGCTACAATGAGCAGTTCTTC
CDR3aa: CASSLGGGYNEQFF
j_gene: TRBJ2-1
d_gene: NA
abundance: NA
v_gene: TRBV7-2

CDR3nt: TGTGCCAGCAGGAGTCACCAAGCTCCCTACGAGCAGTACTTC
CDR3aa: CASRSHQAPYEQYF
j_gene: TRBJ2-7
d_gene: NA
abundance: NA
v_gene: TRBV28

CDR3nt: TGTGCCAGCAGCTCCGGGACTAGCACCTACGAGCAGTACTTC
CDR3aa: CASSSGTSTYEQYF
j_gene: TRBJ2-7
d_gene: TRBD2
abundance: NA
v_gene: TRBV7-9

CDR3nt: TGTGCCAGCAGCCAAGATACGAGCTCCTATAATTCACCCCTCCACTTT
CDR3aa: CASSQDTSSYNSPLHF
j_gene: TRBJ1-6
d_gene: NA
abundance: NA
v_gene: TRBV4-2

CDR3nt: TGTGCCAGCAGCCCCGGACCGGTGTATGGCTACACCTTC
CDR3aa: CASSPGPVYGYTF
j_gene: TRBJ1-2
d_gene: NA
abundance: NA
v_gene: TRBV5-6

CDR3nt: TGTGCCAGTAGTAGGGCCCCGCCGGGGACTGAAGCTTTCTTT
CDR3aa: CASSRAPPGTEAFF
j_gene: TRBJ1-1
d_gene: NA
abundance: NA
v_gene: TRBV19

CDR3nt: TGTGCCAGCAGCCGGTCCACCTACGAGCAGTACTTC
CDR3aa: CASSRSTYEQYF
j_gene: TRBJ2-7
d_gene: NA
abundance: once
v_gene: TRBV14

CDR3nt: TGCGCCAGCAGCTGGGGCGGGGCCCAGGATGAGCAGTTCTTC
CDR3aa: CASSWGGAQDEQFF
j_gene: TRBJ2-1
d_gene: NA
abundance: NA
v_gene: TRBV5-1

CDR3nt: TGTGCCAGCAGCTTGGAGATTAGCGGGAGACGGCGCACAGATACGCAGTATTTT
CDR3aa: CASSLEISGRRRTDTQYF
j_gene: TRBJ2-3
d_gene: TRBD2
abundance: few
v_gene: TRBV5-4

CDR3nt: TGTGCCAGCAGACGATCCGGGACGCGTAGTGAAAAACTGTTTTTT
CDR3aa: CASRRSGTRSEKLFF
j_gene: TRBJ1-4
d_gene: NA
abundance: NA
v_gene: TRBV28

CDR3nt: TGTGCCTGGAGTGGGTCTAGCAATCAGCCCCAGCATTTT
CDR3aa: CAWSGSSNQPQHF
j_gene: TRBJ1-5
d_gene: NA
abundance: few
v_gene: TRBV30

CDR3nt: TGTGCCAGTAGTGGGACAGGGTCCTATGGCTACACCTTC
CDR3aa: CASSGTGSYGYTF
j_gene: TRBJ1-2
d_gene: TRBD1
abundance: few
v_gene: TRBV19

CDR3nt: TGTGCCAGCACCCTATCCGGGACTCGGCGGGGCAATCAGCCCCAGCATTTT
CDR3aa: CASTLSGTRRGNQPQHF
j_gene: TRBJ1-5
d_gene: NA
abundance: NA
v_gene: TRBV28

CDR3nt: TGTGCCAGCAGTTGGTCCCAGGGGAGAGGACAGCCCCAGCATTTT
CDR3aa: CASSWSQGRGQPQHF
j_gene: TRBJ1-5
d_gene: NA
abundance: NA
v_gene: TRBV27

CDR3nt: TGTGCCAGCAGGGGGGATACCTACGAGCAGTACTTC
CDR3aa: CASRGDTYEQYF
j_gene: TRBJ2-7
d_gene: NA
abundance: NA
v_gene: TRBV28

CDR3nt: TGTGCCAGCCAACGTAGTGGCTGGACAGGGAGCAATGAGCAGTTCTTC
CDR3aa: CASQRSGWTGSNEQFF
j_gene: TRBJ2-1
d_gene: TRBD1
abundance: once
v_gene: TRBV7-2

CDR3nt: TGTGCCAGCAGCCTTCCCCGGGGCAATGAGCAGTTCTTC
CDR3aa: CASSLPRGNEQFF
j_gene: TRBJ2-1
d_gene: NA
abundance: NA
v_gene: TRBV6-4

CDR3nt: TGTGCCAGCAGCCGGGGGGGAGAAGGCTATGGCTACACCTTC
CDR3aa: CASSRGGEGYGYTF
j_gene: TRBJ1-2
d_gene: NA
abundance: NA
v_gene: TRBV3-1/TRBV3-2

CDR3nt: TGTGCCAGCAGTTCCCCGATGAACTATGGCTACACCTTC
CDR3aa: CASSSPMNYGYTF
j_gene: TRBJ1-2
d_gene: NA
abundance: NA
v_gene: TRBV28

CDR3nt: TGTGCCAGTAGTAACCGTATGAGATGGGCCGATAATTCACCCCTCCACTTT
CDR3aa: CASSNRMRWADNSPLHF
j_gene: TRBJ1-6
d_gene: NA
abundance: few
v_gene: TRBV19

CDR3nt: TGTGCCAGCAGTGAACAGGGGGCGCGGGGCTACACCTTC
CDR3aa: CASSEQGARGYTF
j_gene: TRBJ1-2
d_gene: TRBD1
abundance: NA
v_gene: TRBV6-1

CDR3nt: TGTGCCAGCAGTGATAGCGGGGGGAGCTACAATGAGCAGTTCTTC
CDR3aa: CASSDSGGSYNEQFF
j_gene: TRBJ2-1
d_gene: TRBD2
abundance: NA
v_gene: TRBV27

CDR3nt: TGTGCCTGGACCCCCGGACTAGCGGGAGGAACAGATACGCAGTATTTT
CDR3aa: CAWTPGLAGGTDTQYF
j_gene: TRBJ2-3
d_gene: TRBD2
abundance: NA
v_gene: TRBV30

CDR3nt: TGCGCCAGCAGCCTAATCCCACTAGCGGGAGGGTACGAGCAGTACTTC
CDR3aa: CASSLIPLAGGYEQYF
j_gene: TRBJ2-7
d_gene: TRBD2
abundance: NA
v_gene: TRBV5-1

CDR3nt: TGTGCCATCAGTGGGGAGTCAGGCAATCAGCCCCAGCATTTT
CDR3aa: CAISGESGNQPQHF
j_gene: TRBJ1-5
d_gene: NA
abundance: NA
v_gene: TRBV10-3

CDR3nt: TGTGCCAGCCATAGGACAGGGGGCAATGAGCAGTTCTTC
CDR3aa: CASHRTGGNEQFF
j_gene: TRBJ2-1
d_gene: TRBD1
abundance: NA
v_gene: TRBV12-3/TRBV12-4

CDR3nt: TGTGCCAGCAGCGCCGGGACACGGAACTATGGCTACACCTTC
CDR3aa: CASSAGTRNYGYTF
j_gene: TRBJ1-2
d_gene: NA
abundance: NA
v_gene: TRBV6-5

CDR3nt: TGTGCCAGCAGTCCCGGGACAGGAGCCTACGAGCAGTACTTC
CDR3aa: CASSPGTGAYEQYF
j_gene: TRBJ2-7
d_gene: TRBD1
abundance: many
v_gene: TRBV28

CDR3nt: TGTGCCAGCGGTCAGGAGACCCAGTACTTC
CDR3aa: CASGQETQYF
j_gene: TRBJ2-5
d_gene: NA
abundance: NA
v_gene: TRBV2